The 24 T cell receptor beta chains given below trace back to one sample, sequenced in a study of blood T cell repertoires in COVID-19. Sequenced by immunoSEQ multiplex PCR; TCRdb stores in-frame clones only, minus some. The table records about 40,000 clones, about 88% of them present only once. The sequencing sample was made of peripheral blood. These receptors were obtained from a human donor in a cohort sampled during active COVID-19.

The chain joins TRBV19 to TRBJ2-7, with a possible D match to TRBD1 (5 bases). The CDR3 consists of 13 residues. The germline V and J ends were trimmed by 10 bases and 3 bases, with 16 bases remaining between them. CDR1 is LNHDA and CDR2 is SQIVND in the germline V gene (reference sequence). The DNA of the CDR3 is TGTGCCACCTCCAGCCAGGGCGGCTACGAGCAGTACTTC. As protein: CATSSQGGYEQYF.

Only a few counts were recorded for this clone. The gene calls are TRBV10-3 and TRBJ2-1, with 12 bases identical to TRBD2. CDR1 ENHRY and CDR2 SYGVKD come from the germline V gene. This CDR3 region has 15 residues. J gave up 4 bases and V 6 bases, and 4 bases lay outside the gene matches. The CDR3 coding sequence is TGTGCCATCAGCCTGACTAGCGGGGGATACAATGAGCAGTTCTTC. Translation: CAISLTSGGYNEQFF.

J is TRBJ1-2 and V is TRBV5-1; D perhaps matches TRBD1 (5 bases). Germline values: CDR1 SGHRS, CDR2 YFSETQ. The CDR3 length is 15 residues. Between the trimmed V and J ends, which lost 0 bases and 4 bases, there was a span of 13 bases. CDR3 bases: TGCGCCAGCAGCTTGGATATGGGGCCTGCCTATGGCTACACCTTC. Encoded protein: CASSLDMGPAYGYTF. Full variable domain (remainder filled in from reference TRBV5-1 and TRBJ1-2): KAGVTQTPRYLIKTRGQQVTLSCSPISGHRSVSWYQQTPGQGLQFLFEYFSETQRNKGNFPGRFSGRQFSNSRSEMNVSTLELGDSALYLCASSLDMGPAYGYTFGSGTRLTVV.

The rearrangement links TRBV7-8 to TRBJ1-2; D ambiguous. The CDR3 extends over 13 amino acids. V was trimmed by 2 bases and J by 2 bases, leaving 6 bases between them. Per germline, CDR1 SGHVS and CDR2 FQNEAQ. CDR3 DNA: TGTGCCAGCAGCTTATCGCAGAACTATGGCTACACCTTC. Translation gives CASSLSQNYGYTF.

In DNA, the CDR3 is TGCGCCAGCAGCTTGCGGCAGGGTTCGGAGACCCAGTACTTC. Residues: CASSLRQGSETQYF. The chain recombines TRBV5-1 with TRBJ2-5; TRBD1 might be the D (5 bases). CDR1 is SGHRS and CDR2 is YFSETQ in the germline V gene. CDR3 size: 14 residues. V lost 1 base and J 5 bases, leaving 12 bases between the germline ends.

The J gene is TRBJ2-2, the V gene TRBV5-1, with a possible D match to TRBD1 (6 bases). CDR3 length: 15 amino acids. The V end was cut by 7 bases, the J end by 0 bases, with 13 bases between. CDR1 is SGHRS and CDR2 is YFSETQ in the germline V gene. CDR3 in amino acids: CASRTGTTNTGELFF. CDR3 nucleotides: TGCGCCAGCCGGACCGGGACAACGAACACCGGGGAGCTGTTTTTT. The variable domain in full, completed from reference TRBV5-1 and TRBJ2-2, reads KAGVTQTPRYLIKTRGQQVTLSCSPISGHRSVSWYQQTPGQGLQFLFEYFSETQRNKGNFPGRFSGRQFSNSRSEMNVSTLELGDSALYLCASRTGTTNTGELFFGEGSRLTVL.

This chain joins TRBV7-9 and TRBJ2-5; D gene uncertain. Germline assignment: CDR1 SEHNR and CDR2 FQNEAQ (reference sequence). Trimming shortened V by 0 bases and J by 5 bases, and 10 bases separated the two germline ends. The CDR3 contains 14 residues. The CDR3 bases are TGTGCCAGCAGCTTAGCGGGCAGCCGGGAGACCCAGTACTTC. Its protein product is CASSLAGSRETQYF.

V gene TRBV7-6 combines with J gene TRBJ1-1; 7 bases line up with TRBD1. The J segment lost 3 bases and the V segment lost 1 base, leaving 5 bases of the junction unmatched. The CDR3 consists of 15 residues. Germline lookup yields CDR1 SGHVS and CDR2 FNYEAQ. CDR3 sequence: CASSLGGQRDTEAFF. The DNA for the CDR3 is TGTGCCAGCAGCTTAGGGGGACAGAGGGACACTGAAGCTTTCTTT.

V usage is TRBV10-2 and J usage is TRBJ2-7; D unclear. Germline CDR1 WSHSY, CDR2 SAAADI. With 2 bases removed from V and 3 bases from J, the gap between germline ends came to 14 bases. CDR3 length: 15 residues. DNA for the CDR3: TGCGCCAGCAGTGAGGGTGTCCTCCAGTACTACGAGCAGTACTTC. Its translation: CASSEGVLQYYEQYF.

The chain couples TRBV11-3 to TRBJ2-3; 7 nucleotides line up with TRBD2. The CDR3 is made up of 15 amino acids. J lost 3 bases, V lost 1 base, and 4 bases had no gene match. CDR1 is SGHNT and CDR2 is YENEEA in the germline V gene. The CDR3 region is CASSLGGGMTDTQYF. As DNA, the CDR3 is TGTGCCAGCAGCTTAGGCGGGGGTATGACAGATACGCAGTATTTT.

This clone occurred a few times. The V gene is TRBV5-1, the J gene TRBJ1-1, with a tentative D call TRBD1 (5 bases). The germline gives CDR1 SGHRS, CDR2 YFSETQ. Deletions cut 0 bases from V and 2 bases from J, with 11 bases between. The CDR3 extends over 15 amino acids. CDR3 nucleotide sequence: TGCGCCAGCAGCTTGGCTCAGGGCCCCAACACTGAAGCTTTCTTT. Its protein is CASSLAQGPNTEAFF.

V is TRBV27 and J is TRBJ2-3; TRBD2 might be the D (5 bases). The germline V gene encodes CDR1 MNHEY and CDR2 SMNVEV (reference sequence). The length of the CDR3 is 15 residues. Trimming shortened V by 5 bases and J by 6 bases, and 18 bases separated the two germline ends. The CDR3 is CASSAPNGVGDTQYF. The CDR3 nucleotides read TGTGCCAGCAGTGCCCCCAACGGGGTGGGGGATACGCAGTATTTT.

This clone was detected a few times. The CDR3 sequence: CASSAPGQLGHGGRGYEQYF. CDR3 DNA: TGTGCCAGCAGCGCCCCGGGACAGTTGGGCCACGGGGGCAGGGGCTACGAGCAGTACTTC. This rearrangement joins TRBV14 to TRBJ2-7; a possible D gene is TRBD1 (7 bases). V gave up 5 bases and J gave up 3 bases, with 32 bases separating them. The CDR3 is 20 amino acids. Germline CDR1 SGHDN, CDR2 FVKESK.

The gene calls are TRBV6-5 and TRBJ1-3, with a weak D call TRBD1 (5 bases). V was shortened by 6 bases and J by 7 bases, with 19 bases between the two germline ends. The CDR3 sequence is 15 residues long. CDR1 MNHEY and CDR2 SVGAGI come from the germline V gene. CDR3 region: CASRVFQGSGNTIYF. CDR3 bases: TGTGCCAGCAGGGTCTTTCAGGGTAGTGGGAACACCATATATTTT.

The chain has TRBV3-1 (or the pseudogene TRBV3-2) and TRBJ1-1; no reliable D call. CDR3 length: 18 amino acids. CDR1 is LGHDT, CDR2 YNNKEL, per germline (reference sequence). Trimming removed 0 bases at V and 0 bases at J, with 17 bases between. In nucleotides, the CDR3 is TGTGCCAGCAGCCAAGATCGCGGGTCCAGACAAATGAACACTGAAGCTTTCTTT. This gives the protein CASSQDRGSRQMNTEAFF.

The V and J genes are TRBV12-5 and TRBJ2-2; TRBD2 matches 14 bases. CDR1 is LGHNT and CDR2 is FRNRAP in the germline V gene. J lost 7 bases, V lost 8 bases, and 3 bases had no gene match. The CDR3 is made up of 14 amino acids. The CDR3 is CASRTSGGSGELFF. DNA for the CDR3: TGTGCTAGTCGGACTAGCGGGGGGAGCGGGGAGCTGTTTTTT.

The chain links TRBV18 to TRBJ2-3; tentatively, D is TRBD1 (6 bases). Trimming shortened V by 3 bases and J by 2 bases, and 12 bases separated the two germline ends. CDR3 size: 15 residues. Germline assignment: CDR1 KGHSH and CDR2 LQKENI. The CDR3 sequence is CASSPRTGNTDTQYF. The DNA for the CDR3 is TGTGCCAGCTCACCGCGCACAGGGAACACAGATACGCAGTATTTT.

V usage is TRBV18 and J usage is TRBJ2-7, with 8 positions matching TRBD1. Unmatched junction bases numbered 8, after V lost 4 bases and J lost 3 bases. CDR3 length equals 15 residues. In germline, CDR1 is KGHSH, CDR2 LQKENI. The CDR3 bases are TGTGCCAGCTCACTAGGATTCGGACAGGGCTACGAGCAGTACTTC. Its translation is CASSLGFGQGYEQYF.

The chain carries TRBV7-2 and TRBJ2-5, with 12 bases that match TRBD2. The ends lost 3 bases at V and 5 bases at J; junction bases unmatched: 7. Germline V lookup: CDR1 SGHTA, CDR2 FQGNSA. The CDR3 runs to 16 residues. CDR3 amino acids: CASSFLAGGTLETQYF. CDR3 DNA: TGTGCCAGCAGCTTCCTAGCGGGGGGGACCTTGGAGACCCAGTACTTC.

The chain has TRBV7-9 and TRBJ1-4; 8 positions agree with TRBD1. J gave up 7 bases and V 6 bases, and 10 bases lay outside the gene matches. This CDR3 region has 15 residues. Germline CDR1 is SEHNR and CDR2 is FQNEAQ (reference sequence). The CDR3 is CASSSTGALSEKLFF. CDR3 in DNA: TGTGCCAGCAGTTCGACAGGGGCGCTCAGTGAAAAACTGTTTTTT.

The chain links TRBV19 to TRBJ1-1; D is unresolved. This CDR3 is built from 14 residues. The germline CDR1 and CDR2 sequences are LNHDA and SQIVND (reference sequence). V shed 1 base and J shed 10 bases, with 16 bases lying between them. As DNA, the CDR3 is TGTGCCAGTAGTATAGGCGGGTACAGACCAGGAGCTTTCTTT. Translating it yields CASSIGGYRPGAFF.

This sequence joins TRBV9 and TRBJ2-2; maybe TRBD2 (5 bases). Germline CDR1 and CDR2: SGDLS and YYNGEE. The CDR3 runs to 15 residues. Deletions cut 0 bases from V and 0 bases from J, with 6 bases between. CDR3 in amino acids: CASSVAGANTGELFF. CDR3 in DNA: TGTGCCAGCAGCGTAGCCGGGGCGAACACCGGGGAGCTGTTTTTT.

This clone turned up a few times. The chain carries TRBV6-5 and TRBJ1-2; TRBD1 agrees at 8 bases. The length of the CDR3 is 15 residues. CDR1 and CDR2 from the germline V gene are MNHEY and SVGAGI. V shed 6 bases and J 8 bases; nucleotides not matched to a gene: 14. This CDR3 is CASRRSGGAEMGYTF. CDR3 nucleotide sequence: TGTGCCAGCAGACGGTCAGGGGGCGCGGAAATGGGCTACACCTTC.

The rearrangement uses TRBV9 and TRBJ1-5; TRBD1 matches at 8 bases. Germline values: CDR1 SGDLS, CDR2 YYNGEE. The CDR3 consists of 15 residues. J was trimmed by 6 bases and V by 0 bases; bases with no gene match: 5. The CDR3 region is CASSVGTGQGQPQHF. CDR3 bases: TGTGCCAGCAGCGTAGGGACAGGGCAAGGTCAGCCCCAGCATTTT.